This TCR beta chain was obtained from a study of T-cell memory formation after mild COVID-19. Background on the study: Most TCR clusters belonged to a single donor. Findings and limits, study-wide: Contracting CD8+ clones were enriched in EMRA, CD4+ mainly in CM and EM. Contracting clones from day 15 to 85 showed balanced CD4/CD8; later expanders favored CD4+. There were some responding clones in pre-infection memory, which suggested that cross-reactive memory had joined.

Trimming took 3 bases from V and 4 from J, leaving 14 bases between them. The CDR3 loop spans 15 amino acids. The germline CDR1 and CDR2 sequences are SGHRS and YFSETQ. This clonotype was counted many times. Its antigen is still unknown. TCRdb called the 5' RACE reads again in MiXCR, with one record for every CDR3 protein. This table holds about 140,000 distinct CDR3 sequences, less than 20% found once. The source material was PBMCs or a T cell subset sorted from them (not recorded which). The TCR sequence derives from an adult woman who had mild COVID-19 (a few samples of this study predate the infection). Cell type and time point are not known. This chain links TRBV5-1 with TRBJ2-1; D perhaps matches TRBD2 (6 bases). DNA for the CDR3: TGCGCCAGCAGCTGGAACGCGGGACCTTACAATGAGCAGTTCTTC. Translating it yields CASSWNAGPYNEQFF.